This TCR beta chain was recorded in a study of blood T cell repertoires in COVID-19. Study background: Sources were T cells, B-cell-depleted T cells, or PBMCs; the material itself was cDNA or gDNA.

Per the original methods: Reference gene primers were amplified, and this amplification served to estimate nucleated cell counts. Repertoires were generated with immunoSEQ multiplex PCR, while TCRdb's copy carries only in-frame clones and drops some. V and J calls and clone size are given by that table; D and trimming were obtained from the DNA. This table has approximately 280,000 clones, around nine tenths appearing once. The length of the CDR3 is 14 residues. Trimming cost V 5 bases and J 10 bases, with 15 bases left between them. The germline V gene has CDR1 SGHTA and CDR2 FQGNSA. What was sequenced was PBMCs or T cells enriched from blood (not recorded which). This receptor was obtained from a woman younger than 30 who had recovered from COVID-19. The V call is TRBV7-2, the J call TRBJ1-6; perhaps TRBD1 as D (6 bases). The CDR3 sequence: CASSRGGLESPLHF. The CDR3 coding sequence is TGTGCCAGCAGCCGGGGGGGCTTGGAATCACCCCTCCACTTT.